This TCR beta chain derives from a study of blood T cell repertoires in COVID-19. This clone is a singleton in its sample. Profiled with immunoSEQ multiplex PCR; TCRdb holds only in-frame clones, not every one. The table includes around 290,000 clones, about 89% detected once. The CDR3 consists of 14 residues. Per the germline V gene, CDR1 is SGHVS and CDR2 is FQNEAQ. V was clipped by 5 bases and J by 3 bases; unmatched bases: 4. Material for sequencing was PBMCs or T cells enriched from blood (not recorded which). V usage is TRBV7-8 and J usage is TRBJ1-5; 7 bases map to TRBD1. This TCR derives from a woman between 18 and 29 years old who had recovered from COVID-19. The CDR3 DNA reads as TGTGCCAGCAGCCGTGGACAGGTCAATCAGCCCCAGCATTTT. Protein sequence: CASSRGQVNQPQHF. The entire variable domain, with the rest obtained from reference TRBV7-8 and TRBJ1-5, is as follows: GAGVSQSPRYKVAKRGQDVALRCDPISGHVSLFWYQQALGQGPEFLTYFQNEAQLDKSGLPSDRFFAERPEGSVSTLKIQRTQQEDSAVYLCASSRGQVNQPQHFGDGTRLSIL.